This TCR beta chain originates from a study of T cells in Graves' hyperthyroidism and ophthalmopathy. The sample holds many counts of this clonotype. The target antigen is unknown. V was clipped by 10 bases and J by 1 base, with 13 bases between them. The length of the CDR3 is 14 residues. In germline, CDR1 is MNHEY, CDR2 SVGEGT. Regarding the study as a whole: Ophthalmopathy and stable hyperthyroidism were told apart by a 13 V-J model. Ophthalmopathy onset followed model prediction by a median about 6.5 months.

Regions amplified from RNA transcripts were the TCR beta CDR3 regions. HTBI primers were the set used in a first-round RT-PCR of the TCR CDR3. TCRdb called the multiplex PCR reads again in MiXCR, with one record for every CDR3 protein. There are about 740,000 distinct CDR3 sequences in the sample; about 14% occur only once, and 10% lies in the top ten. Sequencing was carried out using blood. The clonotype originates from a young woman with Graves' hyperthyroidism. The V call is TRBV6-2 or TRBV6-3, the J call TRBJ2-2; D might be TRBD1 (6 bases). CDR3 in amino acids: CATARGRNTGELFF. In DNA form, the CDR3 reads TGTGCCACGGCCAGGGGAAGGAACACCGGGGAGCTGTTTTTT.